This T cell receptor beta chain appears in the sequencing data of a study of blood T cells in healthy people across ages (dated by TCRdb to 2014 to 2015). About the full investigation: In model experiments, template switching captured about one uniquely barcoded TCR beta cDNA molecule for every two T cells. Using deep sequencing normalized with unique cDNA molecular identifiers, the study measured how TCR beta repertoire diversity changes with age. The donors were divided into four age groups: young (average roughly 15 years), middle-aged (roughly 40), aged (approximately 62) and long-lived (82). To avoid experimental bias, donors of different ages were spread randomly across the sequencing lanes. Using the same blood draw, the study looked at two additional independent replicas of 1 million unique cDNA reads for two donors, one aged 18 to 30 and the other aged 80 or older. Broader findings and caveats from the paper: Observed TCR beta diversity per million T cells fell roughly linearly with age, and a significant reduction was already apparent by age around 36. Total diversity estimates from one million sequenced T cells were considered lower bounds and underestimates. Compared with the aged group, the long-lived group had more naive CD4+ T cells, fewer expanded clones and increased TCR diversity, a pattern suggesting age selection. Since profiling was done on bulk unsorted PBMCs, naive and antigen-experienced compartments could not be conclusively compared. Donor CMV infection status was unknown, potentially confounding age-related changes in expanded clonotypes. A strong correlation was found between observed TCR beta diversity and the percentage of naive T cells measured by flow cytometry.

The donors were some 39 Caucasian individuals from Russia, aged 6 to 90 years, who were systemically healthy. Around 10 milliliters of peripheral blood were collected from each donor into EDTA-treated Vacutainer tubes. Ficoll-Paque density-gradient centrifugation was used to isolate PBMCs, with at least 6.5 million per sample. Trizol reagent was used to extract total RNA from the PBMCs, yielding at least 5 micrograms per sample. Naive CD45RAhigh/CD27high T cell percentages were measured by flow cytometry on a PBMC aliquot from every donor. Its CDR3 holds 14 amino acids, cysteine through phenylalanine. Just the 42-base CDR3 DNA is kept, in frame starting at base 1. From the germline V gene, CDR1 is MNHNS and CDR2 is SASEGT. Relative to germline, V is 4 bases shorter and J is 3 bases shorter, with 13 bases between their ends. Libraries were constructed by 5' RACE. This sample was sequenced with an Illumina HiSeq 2500. A second PCR of roughly 6 to 11 cycles was performed with a sample-barcoded 5' primer and a J-beta primer mix. Each TCR beta cDNA molecule received a unique molecular identifier from a template-switch 5' adaptor carrying 12 random nucleotides. Each sample yielded at least 2.5 million CDR3-containing paired-end reads. First-strand cDNA synthesis was performed from all RNA using the Mint cDNA synthesis kit, with priming by a TRBC-specific oligonucleotide. Following uracil-DNA glycosylase treatment, all cDNA underwent a first 18-cycle PCR with the universal primers M1SS and BC2_uni_R. Per the authors' processing: For normalization, 1 million high-quality reads were randomly selected from each sample, with every read carrying a distinct molecular identifier. Reads sharing molecular identifiers were discarded rather than binned into consensus sequences. CDR3 identification, clonotype clustering and error correction used MiTCR with a Q25 quality threshold and the strictest error-elimination algorithm. Lower-bound total TCR beta diversity was estimated with a nonparametric unseen species model using Euler transformation. In-frame beta chains were kept once TCRdb had trimmed the public reads at Q25 with fastp and called clones with MiXCR. Every CDR3 protein is listed once, alongside the most common genes and DNA of its rows. These V and J calls derive from TCRdb rather than the authors' analysis. This sample lists around 870,000 distinct CDR3 sequences; 29% were detected once. The leading ten clones occupy 17% of the sample.

The table lists this clonotype with a few counts. Its cognate antigen has yet to be identified. One base away there is no much larger clone; base qualities are not given. The chain joins TRBV6-1 to TRBJ2-7; the D gene lacks a confident call. The receptor was derived from a woman older than 75 in good health. The sequenced sample consisted of blood. The nucleotide sequence reads TGTGCCAGCAGTGCCGTGGGTGTCAGCTACGAGCAGTACTTC. This gives the protein CASSAVGVSYEQYF.